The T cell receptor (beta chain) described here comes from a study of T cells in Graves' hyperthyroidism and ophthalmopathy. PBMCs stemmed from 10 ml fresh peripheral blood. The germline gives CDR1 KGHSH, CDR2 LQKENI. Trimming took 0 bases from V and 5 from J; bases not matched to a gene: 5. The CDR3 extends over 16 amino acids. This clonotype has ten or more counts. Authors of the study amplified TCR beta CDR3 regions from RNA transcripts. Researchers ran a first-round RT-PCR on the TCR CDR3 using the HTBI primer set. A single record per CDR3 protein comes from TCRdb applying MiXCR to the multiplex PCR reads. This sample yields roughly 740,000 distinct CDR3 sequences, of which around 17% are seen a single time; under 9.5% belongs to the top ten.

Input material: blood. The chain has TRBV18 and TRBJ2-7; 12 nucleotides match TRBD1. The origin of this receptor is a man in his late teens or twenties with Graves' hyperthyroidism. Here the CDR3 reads CASSPPGTGGGNEQYF. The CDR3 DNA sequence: TGTGCCAGCTCACCACCCGGGACAGGGGGCGGGAACGAGCAGTACTTC.